The rows below give T cell receptor beta chains drawn from one sample of a study of spatial heterogeneity in lung cancer. TCRdb analysed the 5' RACE reads with MiXCR anew, one entry per CDR3 protein. This sample has about 86,000 distinct CDR3 sequences; roughly 12% occur once, and the top ten carry 4.5% to 5.5%. The sequenced sample was PBMCs, obtained at surgery. The receptors were gathered from a male donor with early-stage non-small cell lung cancer. Each CDR3 is given with its conserved first and last residue. A D gene is named only where the DNA matches it firmly. Size is stated for part of the rows, as once, few or many counts, or as a class when the clone is expanded.

len	d_gene	j_gene	abundance	v_gene	CDR3nt	CDR3aa
14	-	TRBJ2-7	-	TRBV2	TGTGCCAGCAGTGGCGTCCAGGGACCATACGAGCAGTACTTC	CASSGVQGPYEQYF
15	TRBD1	TRBJ1-5	few	TRBV5-6	TGTGCCAGCAGCTCCTTGGACAGGGGGCTTCAGCCCCAGCATTTT	CASSSLDRGLQPQHF
14	-	TRBJ1-1	many	TRBV2	TGTGCCAGCAGTGAACCGTACGTTGGAACTGAAGCTTTCTTT	CASSEPYVGTEAFF
11	-	TRBJ2-1	many	TRBV7-9	TGTGCCAGCAGCCCCCTAGATGAGCAGTTCTTC	CASSPLDEQFF
14	TRBD2	TRBJ2-1	-	TRBV7-2	TGTGCCAGCAGCTTGGGGACTAGCGGGCTAGAGCAGTTCTTC	CASSLGTSGLEQFF
14	-	TRBJ1-4	few	TRBV18	TGTGCCAGCTCACCAAGGGCAACTAATGAAAAACTGTTTTTT	CASSPRATNEKLFF
14	-	TRBJ1-1	-	TRBV5-5	TGTGCCAGCAGCATCCGGACAGAGAACACTGAAGCTTTCTTT	CASSIRTENTEAFF
11	TRBD2	TRBJ2-2	-	TRBV30	TGTGCCTATAGCGGGATCGGGGAGCTGTTTTTT	CAYSGIGELFF
14	-	TRBJ1-1	many	TRBV29-1	TGCAGCGTGATCCCCCCGCACCCAGAGGTGGGGGCTTTCTTT	CSVIPPHPEVGAFF
15	TRBD1	TRBJ1-4	-	TRBV7-8	TGTGCCAGCAGCCGTCCCGGGACAGGAGGAGAAAAACTGTTTTTT	CASSRPGTGGEKLFF
19	-	TRBJ2-2	-	TRBV9	TGTGCCAGCAGCGGCGGAGAACAGGGACTGAACACTTTGACCGGGGAGCTGTTTTTT	CASSGGEQGLNTLTGELFF
15	-	TRBJ2-7	-	TRBV5-5	TGTGCCAGCAGCTTGGCCGGGATCGGAGGGGACGAGCAGTACTTC	CASSLAGIGGDEQYF
13	-	TRBJ1-5	few	TRBV2	TGTGCCAGCAGCCCGACAGGAAACCAGCCCCAGCATTTT	CASSPTGNQPQHF
17	-	TRBJ1-1	few	TRBV28	TGTGCCAGCAGTCTCCACCCCGGGGGGCAGGGGAACACTGAAGCTTTCTTT	CASSLHPGGQGNTEAFF
15	-	TRBJ1-6	few	TRBV7-2	TGTGCCAGCAGCTTAGACGGTGACTATAATTCACCCCTCCACTTT	CASSLDGDYNSPLHF
16	-	TRBJ1-2	-	TRBV19	TGTGCCAGTAGTCCTCCCTCGGTGCGGGCATCCTATGGCTACACCTTC	CASSPPSVRASYGYTF
14	-	TRBJ2-5	few	TRBV5-4	TGTGCCAGCAGCTTGATGGGACACCAAGAGACCCAGTACTTC	CASSLMGHQETQYF
15	TRBD1	TRBJ2-1	many	TRBV6-5	TGTGCCAGCAGTACGACAGGGGACCACTACAATGAGCAGTTCTTC	CASSTTGDHYNEQFF
13	-	TRBJ1-5	many	TRBV2	TGTGCCAGCAGGAGGGATGCCAATCAGCCCCAGCATTTT	CASRRDANQPQHF
13	-	TRBJ2-7	few	TRBV7-9	TGTGCCAGCAGCTTAGTGGCTTCCTACGAGCAGTACTTC	CASSLVASYEQYF
15	TRBD1	TRBJ1-1	-	TRBV5-1	TGCGCCAGCAGCTCAACAGGGGCCCAGAACACTGAAGCTTTCTTT	CASSSTGAQNTEAFF
14	-	TRBJ1-5	few	TRBV14	TGTGCCAGCAGTTTCGGCGGGGATAATCAGCCCCAGCATTTT	CASSFGGDNQPQHF
18	TRBD1	TRBJ2-1	few	TRBV2	TGTGCCAGCAGTGAAGAATTTTTAGGGGACAGGTCGACCGGAGTTGGGTTCTTC	CASSEEFLGDRSTGVGFF
13	-	TRBJ2-1	few	TRBV4-1	TGCGCCAGCAGTTTACTAGCTTCAAATGAGCAGTTCTTC	CASSLLASNEQFF
10	-	TRBJ2-7	few	TRBV29-1	TGCAGCGTTGAGCAAGGGGAGCAGTACTTC	CSVEQGEQYF
17	TRBD1	TRBJ2-5	few	TRBV15	TGTGCCACCAGCAGAGATCGGGACAGGCGATACCAAGAGACCCAGTACTTC	CATSRDRDRRYQETQYF
15	-	TRBJ2-1	many	TRBV9	TGTGCCAGCAGCGTCTCCGGGCCTTGGGGCAATGAGCAGTTCTTC	CASSVSGPWGNEQFF
18	TRBD2	TRBJ2-3	many	TRBV4-1	TGCGCCAGCAGCCAAGAGGCACTAGCGGGGACCTTCACAGATACGCAGTATTTT	CASSQEALAGTFTDTQYF
14	TRBD1	TRBJ2-1	few	TRBV29-1	TGCAGCGTGGAGACAGGGGCCTCTTACAATGAGCAGTTCTTC	CSVETGASYNEQFF
16	-	TRBJ2-3	-	TRBV24-1	TGTGCCACCAGTGCCCCGGGACTCCTTAATACAGATACGCAGTATTTT	CATSAPGLLNTDTQYF
16	-	TRBJ2-2	many	TRBV29-1	TGCAGCGTTGCCCGGTTTCCCTCGGCCCCCCGGGGGGAGCTGTTTTTT	CSVARFPSAPRGELFF